Listed below are T cell receptor beta chains from one sample, sequenced in a study of blood T cells in healthy people across ages. TCRdb reanalysed the 5' RACE reads using MiXCR and keeps one entry per CDR3 protein. The table records around 800,000 distinct CDR3 sequences, about 53% of them present only once. The sample comprised blood. All receptors come from a man older than 75 in good health. CDR3s include the opening cysteine and the closing phenylalanine or tryptophan. Each record gives: D gene, clone size, V gene, J gene, CDR3 length, CDR3 protein, CDR3 DNA. D genes are given only for firm matches. Size tells how often a clone was seen (once, few, many) or the class of an expanded clone, and some rows leave it out.

>TRBD1|NA|TRBV5-1|TRBJ1-2|15
CASSSGTGGKYGYTF
TGCGCCAGCAGTTCCGGGACAGGGGGGAAGTATGGCTACACCTTC
>NA|NA|TRBV24-1|TRBJ2-7|13
CATSPDGPGEQYF
TGTGCCACCAGTCCCGACGGACCGGGCGAGCAGTACTTC
>NA|few|TRBV27|TRBJ2-3|14
CASRLLESTDTQYF
TGTGCCAGCAGATTACTCGAATCAACAGATACGCAGTATTTT
>NA|NA|TRBV21-1|TRBJ2-7|12
CASSKPYYEQYF
TGTGCCAGCAGCAAACCTTACTACGAGCAGTACTTC
>NA|NA|TRBV28|TRBJ2-7|11
CATQTAYEQYF
TGTGCCACCCAAACGGCCTACGAGCAGTACTTC
>TRBD2|NA|TRBV4-1|TRBJ2-2|14
CASSKRGNTGELFF
TGCGCCAGCAGCAAGCGGGGGAACACCGGGGAGCTGTTTTTT
>NA|NA|TRBV20-1|TRBJ2-5|12
CSAKDRKETQYF
TGCAGTGCTAAAGACAGAAAAGAGACCCAGTACTTC
>NA|NA|TRBV6-5|TRBJ1-1|14
CATRARFMNTEAFF
TGTGCCACCCGAGCGAGATTTATGAACACTGAAGCTTTCTTT
>NA|NA|TRBV7-2|TRBJ2-1|16
CASSLSTDRRYNEQFF
TGTGCCAGCAGCTTGAGCACCGACCGAAGGTACAATGAGCAGTTCTTC
>NA|NA|TRBV6-1|TRBJ2-7|13
CASSETGRYEQYF
TGTGCCAGCAGTGAAACAGGGAGGTACGAGCAGTACTTC
>NA|once|TRBV20-1|TRBJ2-2|13
CSACDAGTGELFF
TGCAGTGCCTGCGATGCGGGGACCGGGGAGCTGTTTTTT
>TRBD2|few|TRBV29-1|TRBJ2-1|17
CSAGWGSSGSSYNEQFF
TGCAGCGCAGGATGGGGGTCTAGCGGGAGTTCCTACAATGAGCAGTTCTTC
>TRBD2|NA|TRBV20-1|TRBJ2-5|15
CSAVVRLAQYNEQYF
TGCAGTGCTGTAGTCCGACTAGCACAATACAATGAGCAGTACTTC
>TRBD1|NA|TRBV5-1|TRBJ2-5|14
CASSSGQVQETQYF
TGCGCCAGCAGCTCGGGACAGGTCCAAGAGACCCAGTACTTC
>TRBD1|NA|TRBV2|TRBJ1-2|11
CAGQGIDGYTF
TGTGCCGGACAGGGGATCGACGGCTACACCTTC
>NA|NA|TRBV29-1|TRBJ2-3|11
CSVGFHRYAYF
TGCAGCGTTGGTTTCCACAGATACGCGTATTTT
>NA|few|TRBV5-1|TRBJ2-3|14
CASSTGPGPDTQYF
TGCGCCAGCAGCACGGGACCCGGGCCAGATACGCAGTATTTT
>NA|NA|TRBV7-8|TRBJ2-1|16
CASSLAWTRSYNEQFF
TGTGCCAGCAGCTTAGCGTGGACTCGTTCCTACAATGAGCAGTTCTTC
>TRBD2|NA|TRBV28|TRBJ2-3|16
CASSVGVAGARRYAYF
TGTGCCAGCAGTGTGGGAGTAGCGGGAGCGAGGAGATACGCGTATTTT
>TRBD1|NA|TRBV7-3|TRBJ2-7|16
CASSLRKGAKAYEQYF
TGTGCCAGCAGCCTCCGGAAGGGGGCGAAGGCCTACGAGCAGTACTTC
>NA|NA|TRBV20-1|TRBJ1-2|13
CSARDGANYGYTF
TGCAGTGCTAGAGACGGAGCTAACTATGGCTACACCTTC
>NA|NA|TRBV7-9|TRBJ2-1|13
CASSSRAQEEQFF
TGTGCCAGCAGCTCCCGGGCTCAGGAGGAGCAGTTCTTC
>NA|NA|TRBV12-3/TRBV12-4|TRBJ1-1|13
CASSPRPTVEAFF
TGTGCCAGCAGTCCGAGACCGACAGTAGAAGCTTTCTTT
>NA|NA|TRBV15|TRBJ1-6|14
CATSRVRGNSPLHF
TGTGCCACCAGCAGAGTGAGGGGCAATTCACCCCTCCACTTT
>TRBD1|NA|TRBV28|TRBJ2-3|16
CASSPNRDRGTDTQYF
TGTGCCAGCAGTCCCAACCGGGACAGGGGGACAGATACGCAGTATTTT